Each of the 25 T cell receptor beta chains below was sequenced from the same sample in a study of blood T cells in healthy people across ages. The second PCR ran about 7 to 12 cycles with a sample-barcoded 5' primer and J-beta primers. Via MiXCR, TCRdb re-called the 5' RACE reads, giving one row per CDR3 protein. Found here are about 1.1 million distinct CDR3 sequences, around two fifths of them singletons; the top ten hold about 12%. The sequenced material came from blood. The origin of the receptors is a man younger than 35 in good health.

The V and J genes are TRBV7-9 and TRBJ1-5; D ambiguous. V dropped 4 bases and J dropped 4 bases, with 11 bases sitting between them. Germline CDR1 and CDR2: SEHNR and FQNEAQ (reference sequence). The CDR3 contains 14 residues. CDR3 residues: CASSSSGWNQPQHF. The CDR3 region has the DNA TGTGCCAGCAGCTCTAGTGGATGGAATCAGCCCCAGCATTTT.

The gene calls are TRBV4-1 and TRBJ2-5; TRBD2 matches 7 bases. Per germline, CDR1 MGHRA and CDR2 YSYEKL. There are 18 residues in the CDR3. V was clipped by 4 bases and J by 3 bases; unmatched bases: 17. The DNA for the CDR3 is TGCGCCAGCAGCCCGACTAGCAATGGAATTACCGAAAAAGAGACCCAGTACTTC. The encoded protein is CASSPTSNGITEKETQYF.

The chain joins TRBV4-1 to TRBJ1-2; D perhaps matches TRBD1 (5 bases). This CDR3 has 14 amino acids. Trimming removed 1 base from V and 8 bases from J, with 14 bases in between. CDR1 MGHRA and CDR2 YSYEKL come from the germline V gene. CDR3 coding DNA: TGCGCCAGCAGCCAAGGGGCGGGACGTTACGGCTACACCTTC. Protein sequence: CASSQGAGRYGYTF.

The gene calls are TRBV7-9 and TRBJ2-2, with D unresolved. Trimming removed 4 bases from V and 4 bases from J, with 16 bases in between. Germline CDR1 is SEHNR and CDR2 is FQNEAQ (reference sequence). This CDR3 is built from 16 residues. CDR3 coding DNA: TGTGCCAGCAGCTCATCACGAGCTCACTCCACCGGGGAGCTGTTTTTT. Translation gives CASSSSRAHSTGELFF.

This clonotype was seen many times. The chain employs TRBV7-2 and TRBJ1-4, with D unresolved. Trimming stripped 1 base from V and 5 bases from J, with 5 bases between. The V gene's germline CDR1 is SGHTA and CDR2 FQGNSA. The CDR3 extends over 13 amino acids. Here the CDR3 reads CASSLEQNEKLFF. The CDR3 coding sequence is TGTGCCAGCAGCTTAGAACAGAATGAAAAACTGTTTTTT.

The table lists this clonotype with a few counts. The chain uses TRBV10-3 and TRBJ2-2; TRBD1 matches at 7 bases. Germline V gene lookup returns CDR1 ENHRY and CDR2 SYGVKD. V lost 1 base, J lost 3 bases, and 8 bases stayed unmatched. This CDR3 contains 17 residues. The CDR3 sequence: CAISELQGFTDTGELFF. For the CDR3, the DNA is TGTGCCATCAGTGAGTTACAGGGGTTCACTGACACCGGGGAGCTGTTTTTT.

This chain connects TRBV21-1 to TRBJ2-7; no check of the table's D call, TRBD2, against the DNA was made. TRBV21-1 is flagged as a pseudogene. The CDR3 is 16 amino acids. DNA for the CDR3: TGTGCCAGCAGCAGACCCTTAGCGGGGGTCCCCTACGAGCAGTACTTC. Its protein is CASSRPLAGVPYEQYF.

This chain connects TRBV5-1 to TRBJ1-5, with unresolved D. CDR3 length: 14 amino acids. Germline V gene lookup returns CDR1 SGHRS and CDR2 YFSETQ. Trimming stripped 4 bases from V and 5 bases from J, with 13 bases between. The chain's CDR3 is CASSPSGRDQPQHF. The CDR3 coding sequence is TGCGCCAGCAGCCCCTCCGGCCGAGATCAGCCCCAGCATTTT. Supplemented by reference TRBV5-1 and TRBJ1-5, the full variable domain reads KAGVTQTPRYLIKTRGQQVTLSCSPISGHRSVSWYQQTPGQGLQFLFEYFSETQRNKGNFPGRFSGRQFSNSRSEMNVSTLELGDSALYLCASSPSGRDQPQHFGDGTRLSIL.

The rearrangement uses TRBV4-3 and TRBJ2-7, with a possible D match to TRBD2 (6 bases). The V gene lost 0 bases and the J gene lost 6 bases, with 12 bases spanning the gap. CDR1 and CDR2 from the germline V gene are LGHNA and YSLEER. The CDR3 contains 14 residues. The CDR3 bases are TGCGCCAGCAGCCAAGATCTGGACTATCCCGAGCAGTACTTC. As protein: CASSQDLDYPEQYF.

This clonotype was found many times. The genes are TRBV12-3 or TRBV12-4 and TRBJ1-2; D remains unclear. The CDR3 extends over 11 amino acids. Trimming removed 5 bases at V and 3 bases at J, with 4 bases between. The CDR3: CASSPDYGYTF. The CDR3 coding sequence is TGTGCCAGCAGTCCCGACTATGGCTACACCTTC.

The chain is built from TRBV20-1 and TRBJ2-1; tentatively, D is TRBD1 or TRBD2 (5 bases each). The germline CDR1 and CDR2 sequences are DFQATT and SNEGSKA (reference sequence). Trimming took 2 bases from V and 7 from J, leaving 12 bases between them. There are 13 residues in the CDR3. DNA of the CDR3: TGCAGTGCTAGAATATCGGGGCGGAATGAGCAGTTCTTC. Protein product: CSARISGRNEQFF.

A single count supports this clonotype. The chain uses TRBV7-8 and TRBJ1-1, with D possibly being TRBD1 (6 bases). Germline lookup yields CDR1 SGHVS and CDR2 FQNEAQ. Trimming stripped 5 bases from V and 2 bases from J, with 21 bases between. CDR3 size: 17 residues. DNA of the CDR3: TGTGCCAGCAGCCTCCTCCGGGACACCATAAAAAACACTGAAGCTTTCTTT. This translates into CASSLLRDTIKNTEAFF.

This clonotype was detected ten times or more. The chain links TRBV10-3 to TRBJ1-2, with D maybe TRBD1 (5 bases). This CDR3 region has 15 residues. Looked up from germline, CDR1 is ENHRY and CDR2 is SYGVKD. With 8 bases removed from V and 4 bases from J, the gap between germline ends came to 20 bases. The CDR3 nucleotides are TGTGCCATCCACACGGGGGGAACCGTGATCTATGGCTACACCTTC. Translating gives CAIHTGGTVIYGYTF.

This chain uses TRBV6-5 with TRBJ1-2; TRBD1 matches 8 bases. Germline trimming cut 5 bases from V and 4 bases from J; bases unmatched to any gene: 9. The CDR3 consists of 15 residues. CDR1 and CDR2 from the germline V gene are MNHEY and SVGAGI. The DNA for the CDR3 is TGTGCCAGCAGTCGAGCCGGGACAGGCGTCTATGGCTACACCTTC. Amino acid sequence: CASSRAGTGVYGYTF.

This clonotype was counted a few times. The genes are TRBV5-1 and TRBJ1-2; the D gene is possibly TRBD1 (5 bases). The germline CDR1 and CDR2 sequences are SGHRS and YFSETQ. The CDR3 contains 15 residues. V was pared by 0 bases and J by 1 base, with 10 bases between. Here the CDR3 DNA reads TGCGCCAGCAGCTTGGTAGCAGGGCATAACTATGGCTACACCTTC. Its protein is CASSLVAGHNYGYTF.

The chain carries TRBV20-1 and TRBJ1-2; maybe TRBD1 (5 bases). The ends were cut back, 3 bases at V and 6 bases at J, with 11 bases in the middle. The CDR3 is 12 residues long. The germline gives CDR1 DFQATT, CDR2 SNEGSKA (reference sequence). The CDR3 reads CSAREDRNGYTF. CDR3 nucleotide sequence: TGCAGTGCTAGGGAAGACAGAAATGGCTACACCTTC.

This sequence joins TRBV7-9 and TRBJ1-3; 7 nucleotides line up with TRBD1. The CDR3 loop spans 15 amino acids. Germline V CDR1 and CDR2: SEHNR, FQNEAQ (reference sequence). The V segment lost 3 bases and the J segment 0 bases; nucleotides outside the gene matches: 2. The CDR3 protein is CASSLGQSSGNTIYF. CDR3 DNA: TGTGCCAGCAGCTTGGGACAGAGCTCTGGAAACACCATATATTTT.

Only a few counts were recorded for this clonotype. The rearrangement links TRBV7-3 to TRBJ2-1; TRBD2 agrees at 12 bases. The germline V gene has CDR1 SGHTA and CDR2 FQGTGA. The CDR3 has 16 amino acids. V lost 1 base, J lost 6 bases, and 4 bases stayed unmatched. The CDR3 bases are TGTGCCAGCAGCTTAAGTCTAGCGGGGGGGCGCAATGAGCAGTTCTTC. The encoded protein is CASSLSLAGGRNEQFF.

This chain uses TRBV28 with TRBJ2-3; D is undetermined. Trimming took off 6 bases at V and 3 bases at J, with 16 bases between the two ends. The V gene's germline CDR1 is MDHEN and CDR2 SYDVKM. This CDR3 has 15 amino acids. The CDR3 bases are TGTGCCAGCAGGCCGGAAGGTGGTCGGACAGATACGCAGTATTTT. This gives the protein CASRPEGGRTDTQYF.

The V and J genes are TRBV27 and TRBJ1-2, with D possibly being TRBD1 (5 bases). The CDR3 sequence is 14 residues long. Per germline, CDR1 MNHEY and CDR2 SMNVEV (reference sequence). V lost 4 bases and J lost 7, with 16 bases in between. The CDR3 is CASSSPGRFGGYTF. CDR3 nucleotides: TGTGCCAGCAGTTCGCCAGGGAGATTTGGTGGCTACACCTTC.

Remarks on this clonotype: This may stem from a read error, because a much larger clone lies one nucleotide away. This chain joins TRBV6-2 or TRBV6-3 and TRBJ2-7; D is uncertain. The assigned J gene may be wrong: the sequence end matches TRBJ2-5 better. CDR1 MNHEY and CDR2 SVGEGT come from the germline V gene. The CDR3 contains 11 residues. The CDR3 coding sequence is TGTGCCAGCAGTTGGGCGGAGACCCAGTACTTC. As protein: CASSWAETQYF.

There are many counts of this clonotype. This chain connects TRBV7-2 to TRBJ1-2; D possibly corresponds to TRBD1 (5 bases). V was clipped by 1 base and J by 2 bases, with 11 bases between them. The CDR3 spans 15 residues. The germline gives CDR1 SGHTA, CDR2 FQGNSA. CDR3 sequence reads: CASSLGSGQNYGYTF. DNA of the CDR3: TGTGCCAGCAGCTTAGGATCGGGGCAGAACTATGGCTACACCTTC. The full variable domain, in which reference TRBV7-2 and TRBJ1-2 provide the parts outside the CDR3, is GAGVSQSPSNKVTEKGKDVELRCDPISGHTALYWYRQSLGQGLEFLIYFQGNSAPDKSGLPSDRFSAERTGGSVSTLTIQRTQQEDSAVYLCASSLGSGQNYGYTFGSGTRLTVV.

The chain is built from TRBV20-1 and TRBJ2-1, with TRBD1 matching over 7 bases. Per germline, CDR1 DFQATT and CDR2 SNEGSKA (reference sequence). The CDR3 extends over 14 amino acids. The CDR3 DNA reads TGCAGGAGGGACAGTATGAAGGGAGAGAATGAGCAGTTCTTC. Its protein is CRRDSMKGENEQFF.

The CDR3 DNA sequence: TGTGCCAGCAGTTACGGGACGCAGGGCACAGATACGCAGTATTTT. It specifies CASSYGTQGTDTQYF. The chain is built from TRBV6-5 and TRBJ2-3, with D perhaps TRBD1 or TRBD2 (5 bases each). The CDR3 sequence is 15 residues long. V was shortened by 2 bases and J by 1 base, with 10 bases between the two germline ends. CDR1 and CDR2 (germline): MNHEY, SVGAGI.

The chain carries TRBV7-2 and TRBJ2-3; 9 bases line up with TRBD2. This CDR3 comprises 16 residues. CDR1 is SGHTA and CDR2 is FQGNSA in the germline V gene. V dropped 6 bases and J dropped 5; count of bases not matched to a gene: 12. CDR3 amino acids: CASSPTVAGAGDTQYF. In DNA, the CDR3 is TGTGCCAGCAGTCCGACCGTAGCGGGGGCAGGAGATACGCAGTATTTT. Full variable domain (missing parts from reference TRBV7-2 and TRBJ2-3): GAGVSQSPSNKVTEKGKDVELRCDPISGHTALYWYRQSLGQGLEFLIYFQGNSAPDKSGLPSDRFSAERTGGSVSTLTIQRTQQEDSAVYLCASSPTVAGAGDTQYFGPGTRLTVL.